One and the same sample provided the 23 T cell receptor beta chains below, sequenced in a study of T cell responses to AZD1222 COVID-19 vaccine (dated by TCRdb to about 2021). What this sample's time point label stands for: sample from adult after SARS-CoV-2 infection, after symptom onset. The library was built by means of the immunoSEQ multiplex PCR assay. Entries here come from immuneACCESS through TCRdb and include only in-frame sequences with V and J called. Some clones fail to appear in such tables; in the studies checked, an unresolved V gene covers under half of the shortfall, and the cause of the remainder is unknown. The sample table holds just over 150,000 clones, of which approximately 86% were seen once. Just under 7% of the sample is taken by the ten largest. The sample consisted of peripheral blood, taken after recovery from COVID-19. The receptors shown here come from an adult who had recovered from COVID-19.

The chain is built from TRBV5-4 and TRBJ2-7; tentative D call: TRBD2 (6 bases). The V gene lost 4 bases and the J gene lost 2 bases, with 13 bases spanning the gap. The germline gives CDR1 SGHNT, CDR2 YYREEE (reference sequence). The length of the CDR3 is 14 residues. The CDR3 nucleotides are TGTGCCAGCAGCCACGGGACTCCGCCCTACGAGCAGTACTTC. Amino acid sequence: CASSHGTPPYEQYF.

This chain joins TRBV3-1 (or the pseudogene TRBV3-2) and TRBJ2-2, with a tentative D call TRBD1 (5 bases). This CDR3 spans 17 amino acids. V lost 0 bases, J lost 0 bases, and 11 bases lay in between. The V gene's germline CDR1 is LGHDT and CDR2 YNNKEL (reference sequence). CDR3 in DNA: TGTGCCAGCAGCCAAGATAGGGGTTCCCCGAACACCGGGGAGCTGTTTTTT. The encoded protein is CASSQDRGSPNTGELFF.

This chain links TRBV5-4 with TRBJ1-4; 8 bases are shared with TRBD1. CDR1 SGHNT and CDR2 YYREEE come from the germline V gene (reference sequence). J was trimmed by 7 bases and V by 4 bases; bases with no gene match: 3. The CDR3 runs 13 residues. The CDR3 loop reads CASSPDRAEKLFF. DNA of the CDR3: TGTGCCAGCAGCCCGGACAGGGCTGAAAAACTGTTTTTT.

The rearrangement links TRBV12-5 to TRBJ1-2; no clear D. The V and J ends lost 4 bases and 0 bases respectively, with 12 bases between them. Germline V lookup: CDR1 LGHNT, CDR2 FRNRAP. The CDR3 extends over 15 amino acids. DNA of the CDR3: TGTGCTAGTGGTTCCGGCCTAACCCCTAACTATGGCTACACCTTC. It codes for CASGSGLTPNYGYTF. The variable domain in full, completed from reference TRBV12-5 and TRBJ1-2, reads DARVTQTPRHKVTEMGQEVTMRCQPILGHNTVFWYRQTMMQGLELLAYFRNRAPLDDSGMPKDRFSAEMPDATLATLKIQPSEPRDSAVYFCASGSGLTPNYGYTFGSGTRLTVV.

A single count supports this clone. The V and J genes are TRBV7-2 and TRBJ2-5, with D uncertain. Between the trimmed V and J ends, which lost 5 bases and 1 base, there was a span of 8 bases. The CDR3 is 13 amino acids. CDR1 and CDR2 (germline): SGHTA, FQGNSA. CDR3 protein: CASSKTVQETQYF. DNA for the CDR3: TGTGCCAGCAGCAAGACGGTCCAAGAGACCCAGTACTTC.

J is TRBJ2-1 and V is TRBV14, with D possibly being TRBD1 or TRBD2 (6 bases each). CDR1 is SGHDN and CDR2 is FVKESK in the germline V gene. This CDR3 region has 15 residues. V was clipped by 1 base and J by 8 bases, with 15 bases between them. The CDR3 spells CASSQGPRGRDEQFF. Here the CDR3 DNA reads TGTGCCAGCAGCCAAGGCCCCCGGGGGCGGGATGAGCAGTTCTTC.

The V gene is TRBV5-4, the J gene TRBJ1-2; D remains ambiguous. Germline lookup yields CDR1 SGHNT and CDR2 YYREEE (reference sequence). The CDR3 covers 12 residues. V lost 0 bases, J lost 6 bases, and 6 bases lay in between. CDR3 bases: TGTGCCAGCAGCTTGGCGAGGAATGGCTACACCTTC. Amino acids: CASSLARNGYTF.

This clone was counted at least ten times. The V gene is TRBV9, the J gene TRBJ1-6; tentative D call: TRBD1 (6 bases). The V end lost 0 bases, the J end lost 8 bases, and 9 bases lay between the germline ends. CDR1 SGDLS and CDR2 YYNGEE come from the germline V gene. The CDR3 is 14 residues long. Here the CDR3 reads CASSVGPGDSPLHF. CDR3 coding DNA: TGTGCCAGCAGCGTAGGACCAGGGGATTCACCCCTCCACTTT.

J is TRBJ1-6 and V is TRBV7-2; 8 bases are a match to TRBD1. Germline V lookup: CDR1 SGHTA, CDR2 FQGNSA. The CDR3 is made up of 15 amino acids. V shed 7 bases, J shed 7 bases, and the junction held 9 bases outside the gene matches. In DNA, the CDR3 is TGTGCCAGCACTTCCCGACAGGGGAGCAATTCACCCCTCCACTTT. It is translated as CASTSRQGSNSPLHF. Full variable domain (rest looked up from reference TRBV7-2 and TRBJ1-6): GAGVSQSPSNKVTEKGKDVELRCDPISGHTALYWYRQSLGQGLEFLIYFQGNSAPDKSGLPSDRFSAERTGGSVSTLTIQRTQQEDSAVYLCASTSRQGSNSPLHFGNGTRLTVT.

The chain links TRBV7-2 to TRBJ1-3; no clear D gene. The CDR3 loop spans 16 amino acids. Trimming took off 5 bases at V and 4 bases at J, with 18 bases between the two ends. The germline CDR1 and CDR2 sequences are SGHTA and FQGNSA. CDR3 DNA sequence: TGTGCCAGCAGCGGAAGGAGGACGCCGGACGGAAACACCATATATTTT. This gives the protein CASSGRRTPDGNTIYF.

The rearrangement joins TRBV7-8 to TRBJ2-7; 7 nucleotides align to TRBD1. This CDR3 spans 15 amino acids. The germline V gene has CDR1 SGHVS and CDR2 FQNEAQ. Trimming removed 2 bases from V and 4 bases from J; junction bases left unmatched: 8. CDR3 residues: CASSLLGRGTYEQYF. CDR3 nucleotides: TGTGCCAGCAGCTTATTGGGCAGGGGGACGTACGAGCAGTACTTC.

CDR3 sequence reads: CAGSNPNYGYTF. CDR3 nucleotides: TGTGCCGGTAGTAACCCCAACTATGGCTACACCTTC. The gene calls are TRBV28 and TRBJ1-2, with no clear D. Germline V gene lookup returns CDR1 MDHEN and CDR2 SYDVKM. The ends were cut back, 11 bases at V and 2 bases at J, with 12 bases in the middle. This CDR3 has 12 residues.

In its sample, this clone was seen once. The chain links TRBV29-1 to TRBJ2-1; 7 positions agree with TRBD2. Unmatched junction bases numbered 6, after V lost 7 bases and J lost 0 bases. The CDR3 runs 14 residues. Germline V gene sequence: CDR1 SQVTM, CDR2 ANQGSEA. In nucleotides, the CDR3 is TGCAGCGGGGAGGGACTGTTCTCCTACAATGAGCAGTTCTTC. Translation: CSGEGLFSYNEQFF.

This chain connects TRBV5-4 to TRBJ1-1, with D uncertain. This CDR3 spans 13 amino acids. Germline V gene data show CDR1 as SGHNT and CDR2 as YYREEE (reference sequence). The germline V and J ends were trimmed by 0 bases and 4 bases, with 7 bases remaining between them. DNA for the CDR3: TGTGCCAGCAGCTTGGAACAGTTCACTGAAGCTTTCTTT. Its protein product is CASSLEQFTEAFF. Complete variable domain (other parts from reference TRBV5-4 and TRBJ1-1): ETGVTQSPTHLIKTRGQQVTLRCSSQSGHNTVSWYQQALGQGPQFIFQYYREEENGRGNFPPRFSGLQFPNYSSELNVNALELDDSALYLCASSLEQFTEAFFGQGTRLTVV.

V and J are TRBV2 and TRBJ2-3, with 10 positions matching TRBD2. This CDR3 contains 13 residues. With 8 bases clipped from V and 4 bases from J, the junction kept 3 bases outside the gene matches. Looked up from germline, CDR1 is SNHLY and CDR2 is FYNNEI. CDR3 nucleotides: TGTGCCAGCCGAGCGGGAGGGCCAGATACGCAGTATTTT. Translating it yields CASRAGGPDTQYF.

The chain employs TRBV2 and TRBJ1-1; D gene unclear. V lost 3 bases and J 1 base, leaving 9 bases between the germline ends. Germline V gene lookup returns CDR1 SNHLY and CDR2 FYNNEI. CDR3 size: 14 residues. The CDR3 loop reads CASSDLQRNTEAFF. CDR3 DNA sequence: TGTGCCAGCAGTGACCTACAGAGGAACACTGAAGCTTTCTTT.

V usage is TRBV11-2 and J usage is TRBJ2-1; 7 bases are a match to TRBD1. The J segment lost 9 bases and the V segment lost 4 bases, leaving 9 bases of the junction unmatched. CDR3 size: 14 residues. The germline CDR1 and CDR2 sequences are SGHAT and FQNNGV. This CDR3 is CASSSIRGQSEQFF. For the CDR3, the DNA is TGTGCCAGCAGCTCAATAAGGGGGCAGAGTGAGCAGTTCTTC.

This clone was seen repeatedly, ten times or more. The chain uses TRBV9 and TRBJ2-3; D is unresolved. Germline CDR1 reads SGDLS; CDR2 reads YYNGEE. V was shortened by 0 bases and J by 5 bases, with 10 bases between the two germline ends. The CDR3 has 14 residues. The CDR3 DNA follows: TGTGCCAGCAGCGTAGCCCCCGTTCGAGATACGCAGTATTTT. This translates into CASSVAPVRDTQYF.

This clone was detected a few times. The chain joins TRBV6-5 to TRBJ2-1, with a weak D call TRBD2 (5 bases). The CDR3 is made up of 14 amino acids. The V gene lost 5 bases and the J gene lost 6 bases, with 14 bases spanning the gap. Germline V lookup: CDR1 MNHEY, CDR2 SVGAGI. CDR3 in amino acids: CASSRRAMFNEQFF. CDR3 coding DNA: TGTGCCAGCAGTCGGCGGGCTATGTTCAATGAGCAGTTCTTC.

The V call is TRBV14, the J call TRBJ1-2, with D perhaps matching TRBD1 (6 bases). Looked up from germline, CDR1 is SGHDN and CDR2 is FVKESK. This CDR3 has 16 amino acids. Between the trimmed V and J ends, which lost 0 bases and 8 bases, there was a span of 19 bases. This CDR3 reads CASSQDAGDFRIGYTF. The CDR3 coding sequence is TGTGCCAGCAGCCAAGACGCAGGGGATTTTCGGATAGGCTACACCTTC.

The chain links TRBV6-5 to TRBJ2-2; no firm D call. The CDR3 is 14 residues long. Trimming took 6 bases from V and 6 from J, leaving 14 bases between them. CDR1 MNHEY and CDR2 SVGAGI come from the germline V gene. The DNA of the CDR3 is TGTGCCAGCAGCGTCGAAGGGTTGGCCGGGGAGCTGTTTTTT. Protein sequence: CASSVEGLAGELFF.

The CDR3 protein is CASSLYNTGELFF. In DNA form, the CDR3 reads TGTGCCAGCAGCTTGTACAACACCGGGGAGCTGTTTTTT. The chain uses TRBV5-8 and TRBJ2-2; no definite D call. The CDR3 consists of 13 residues. Germline CDR1 reads SGHTS; CDR2 reads YDEGEE. V gave up 1 base and J gave up 2 bases, with 3 bases separating them. The full variable domain, rest sourced from reference TRBV5-8 and TRBJ2-2, is EAGVTQSPTHLIKTRGQQATLRCSPISGHTSVYWYQQALGLGLQFLLWYDEGEERNRGNFPPRFSGRQFPNYSSELNVNALELEDSALYLCASSLYNTGELFFGEGSRLTVL.

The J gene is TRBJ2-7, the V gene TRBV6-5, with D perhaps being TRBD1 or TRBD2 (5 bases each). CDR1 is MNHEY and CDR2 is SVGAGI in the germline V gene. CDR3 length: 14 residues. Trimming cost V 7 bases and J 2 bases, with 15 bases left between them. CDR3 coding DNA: TGTGCCAGCACTCGGGACGGAACAACCTACGAGCAGTACTTC. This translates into CASTRDGTTYEQYF.